This is a list of T cell receptor beta chains from one sample in a study of T cells in localized non-small cell lung cancer. The protocol was immunoSEQ multiplex PCR, while the TCRdb copy is restricted to in-frame clones and leaves out a portion. The sample has tens of thousands of clones, around 80% seen once. Specimen: peripheral blood mononuclear cells, collected before any cancer treatment. The receptor source for this set is a man aged 40 to 69 with stage III lung adenocarcinoma. The CDR3 runs from the conserved cysteine through the conserved F or W. Fields, in order: D gene, V gene, clone size, J gene, CDR3 protein, CDR3 DNA. D genes are given only for firm matches. Size is stated for part of the rows, as once, few or many counts, or as a class when the clone is expanded.

D gene: TRBD1; V gene: TRBV7-6; clone size: -; J gene: TRBJ2-3; CDR3 protein: CASSPRTGAVPDTQYF; CDR3 DNA: TGTGCCAGCAGCCCCCGGACAGGGGCGGTCCCAGATACGCAGTATTTT
D gene: -; V gene: TRBV6-6; clone size: -; J gene: TRBJ1-2; CDR3 protein: CASSPRTQRAGYTF; CDR3 DNA: TGTGCCAGCAGTCCACGGACTCAACGGGCGGGCTACACCTTC
D gene: -; V gene: TRBV6-5; clone size: -; J gene: TRBJ1-5; CDR3 protein: CASSEEAQHF; CDR3 DNA: TGTGCCAGCAGTGAAGAGGCCCAGCATTTT
D gene: -; V gene: TRBV27; clone size: once; J gene: TRBJ1-4; CDR3 protein: CASSPRRARGEKLFF; CDR3 DNA: TGTGCCAGCAGTCCAAGGCGAGCACGGGGAGAAAAACTGTTTTTT
D gene: -; V gene: TRBV7-9; clone size: -; J gene: TRBJ2-1; CDR3 protein: CASSFREYAYYNEQFF; CDR3 DNA: TGTGCCAGCAGCTTCCGGGAATATGCATACTACAATGAGCAGTTCTTC
D gene: -; V gene: TRBV27; clone size: -; J gene: TRBJ1-1; CDR3 protein: CASGGRHEAFF; CDR3 DNA: TGTGCCAGCGGGGGACGGCACGAAGCTTTCTTT
D gene: -; V gene: TRBV5-1; clone size: -; J gene: TRBJ2-5; CDR3 protein: CASSLEETQYF; CDR3 DNA: TGCGCCAGCAGCTTGGAAGAGACCCAGTACTTC
D gene: -; V gene: TRBV29-1; clone size: few; J gene: TRBJ1-1; CDR3 protein: CSVTDGNTEAFF; CDR3 DNA: TGCAGCGTGACGGACGGTAACACTGAAGCTTTCTTT
D gene: -; V gene: TRBV4-2; clone size: -; J gene: TRBJ2-7; CDR3 protein: CASSQGLEGPYEQYF; CDR3 DNA: TGTGCCAGCAGCCAAGGGTTGGAGGGCCCCTACGAGCAGTACTTC
D gene: -; V gene: TRBV11-2; clone size: -; J gene: TRBJ1-1; CDR3 protein: CASSPGHFEGTEAFF; CDR3 DNA: TGTGCCAGCAGCCCTGGACATTTCGAGGGCACTGAAGCTTTCTTT
D gene: -; V gene: TRBV29-1; clone size: -; J gene: TRBJ2-7; CDR3 protein: CSVQGQRYEQYF; CDR3 DNA: TGCAGCGTCCAAGGACAGCGCTACGAGCAGTACTTC
D gene: -; V gene: TRBV5-6; clone size: -; J gene: TRBJ2-7; CDR3 protein: CASRAGFGGPYEQYF; CDR3 DNA: TGTGCCAGCAGGGCTGGGTTTGGGGGTCCCTACGAGCAGTACTTC
D gene: TRBD2; V gene: TRBV7-6; clone size: -; J gene: TRBJ2-7; CDR3 protein: CASSLGAGGISYEQYF; CDR3 DNA: TGTGCCAGCAGCTTAGGGGCGGGAGGGATCTCCTACGAGCAGTACTTC
D gene: -; V gene: TRBV4-1; clone size: -; J gene: TRBJ2-5; CDR3 protein: CASSPNREVRETQYF; CDR3 DNA: TGCGCCAGCAGCCCTAATAGGGAAGTCAGGGAGACCCAGTACTTC
D gene: -; V gene: TRBV30; clone size: medium-sized; J gene: TRBJ2-2; CDR3 protein: CAWSHLGAANTGELFF; CDR3 DNA: TGTGCCTGGAGTCACTTAGGGGCCGCGAACACCGGGGAGCTGTTTTTT
D gene: -; V gene: TRBV2; clone size: -; J gene: TRBJ1-4; CDR3 protein: CASRVGALGEKLFF; CDR3 DNA: TGTGCCAGCAGGGTAGGGGCTCTGGGTGAAAAACTGTTTTTT
D gene: -; V gene: TRBV6-5; clone size: -; J gene: TRBJ1-5; CDR3 protein: CASSYSFRQPQHF; CDR3 DNA: TGTGCCAGCAGTTACTCATTCCGACAGCCCCAGCATTTT
D gene: -; V gene: TRBV7-9; clone size: -; J gene: TRBJ2-2; CDR3 protein: CASSLASTGELFF; CDR3 DNA: TGTGCCAGCAGCTTAGCGAGTACCGGGGAGCTGTTTTTT
D gene: -; V gene: TRBV5-1; clone size: once; J gene: TRBJ2-3; CDR3 protein: CASSKGTDTQYF; CDR3 DNA: TGCGCCAGCTCAAAGGGCACAGATACGCAGTATTTT
D gene: -; V gene: TRBV9; clone size: -; J gene: TRBJ2-1; CDR3 protein: CASSPHVGEQFF; CDR3 DNA: TGTGCCAGCAGCCCGCATGTTGGTGAGCAGTTCTTC
D gene: -; V gene: TRBV7-8; clone size: -; J gene: TRBJ1-2; CDR3 protein: CASRTEGGYTF; CDR3 DNA: TGTGCCAGCAGGACGGAGGGTGGCTACACCTTC
D gene: -; V gene: TRBV6-5; clone size: -; J gene: TRBJ1-4; CDR3 protein: CASSYSAAPTNEKLFF; CDR3 DNA: TGTGCCAGCAGTTACTCGGCAGCCCCAACTAATGAAAAACTGTTTTTT
D gene: -; V gene: TRBV5-4; clone size: once; J gene: TRBJ1-2; CDR3 protein: CASSPQTGTGYTF; CDR3 DNA: TGTGCCAGCAGCCCCCAAACCGGGACTGGCTACACCTTC
D gene: -; V gene: TRBV11-2; clone size: -; J gene: TRBJ2-2; CDR3 protein: CASSPLGKAGELFF; CDR3 DNA: TGTGCCAGCAGCCCACTGGGGAAGGCCGGGGAGCTGTTTTTT
D gene: TRBD2; V gene: TRBV6-1; clone size: few; J gene: TRBJ2-4; CDR3 protein: CASSGLAGRGDIQYF; CDR3 DNA: TGTGCCAGCAGTGGCCTAGCGGGGAGGGGAGACATTCAGTACTTC
D gene: -; V gene: TRBV7-2; clone size: -; J gene: TRBJ1-2; CDR3 protein: CASSLGAHNYGYTF; CDR3 DNA: TGTGCCAGCAGCTTAGGGGCCCATAACTATGGCTACACCTTC
D gene: -; V gene: TRBV19; clone size: -; J gene: TRBJ2-2; CDR3 protein: CASTQGGSLTGELFF; CDR3 DNA: TGTGCCAGTACGCAGGGCGGAAGCCTCACCGGGGAGCTGTTTTTT
D gene: -; V gene: TRBV7-9; clone size: -; J gene: TRBJ2-4; CDR3 protein: CASSALEMGKNIQYF; CDR3 DNA: TGTGCCAGCAGCGCCCTGGAAATGGGGAAAAACATTCAGTACTTC
D gene: -; V gene: TRBV19; clone size: -; J gene: TRBJ2-3; CDR3 protein: CASSSLPFGTDTQYF; CDR3 DNA: TGTGCCAGTAGTTCCCTCCCCTTTGGGACGGATACGCAGTATTTT
D gene: -; V gene: TRBV19; clone size: -; J gene: TRBJ1-2; CDR3 protein: CASMSGLYGYTF; CDR3 DNA: TGTGCCAGTATGTCCGGACTCTATGGCTACACCTTC
D gene: TRBD1; V gene: TRBV9; clone size: -; J gene: TRBJ1-6; CDR3 protein: CASSVAGDRFNSPLHF; CDR3 DNA: TGTGCCAGCAGCGTAGCCGGGGACAGGTTTAATTCACCCCTCCACTTT
D gene: -; V gene: TRBV20-1; clone size: -; J gene: TRBJ2-5; CDR3 protein: CSARDTGTQYF; CDR3 DNA: TGCAGTGCTAGAGATACGGGGACCCAGTACTTC
D gene: TRBD1; V gene: TRBV19; clone size: -; J gene: TRBJ1-1; CDR3 protein: CASSRGWDTEAFF; CDR3 DNA: TGTGCCAGTAGCAGGGGGTGGGACACTGAAGCTTTCTTT
D gene: -; V gene: TRBV7-6; clone size: once; J gene: TRBJ2-2; CDR3 protein: CASSSFSGMDTGELFF; CDR3 DNA: TGTGCCAGCAGCTCCTTCTCAGGGATGGACACCGGGGAGCTGTTTTTT
D gene: TRBD1; V gene: TRBV18; clone size: -; J gene: TRBJ2-1; CDR3 protein: CASAPGDRGREQFF; CDR3 DNA: TGTGCCAGCGCCCCCGGGGACAGGGGGCGTGAGCAGTTCTTC
D gene: -; V gene: TRBV6-5; clone size: -; J gene: TRBJ2-7; CDR3 protein: CASMSSRLDYEQYF; CDR3 DNA: TGTGCCAGCATGTCAAGCAGGCTCGACTACGAGCAGTACTTC
D gene: -; V gene: TRBV27; clone size: -; J gene: TRBJ2-6; CDR3 protein: CASSARDIISGANVLTF; CDR3 DNA: TGTGCCAGCAGTGCCCGGGACATAATTTCTGGGGCCAACGTCCTGACTTTC
D gene: -; V gene: TRBV11-2; clone size: -; J gene: TRBJ2-7; CDR3 protein: CASSPGTLSYEQYF; CDR3 DNA: TGTGCCAGCAGCCCAGGGACGCTTTCCTACGAGCAGTACTTC
D gene: TRBD1; V gene: TRBV7-2; clone size: -; J gene: TRBJ2-7; CDR3 protein: CASSARQGSGEQYF; CDR3 DNA: TGTGCCAGCAGCGCTAGACAGGGTAGTGGCGAGCAGTACTTC
D gene: TRBD2; V gene: TRBV4-3; clone size: -; J gene: TRBJ2-1; CDR3 protein: CASSQLGTSGSFYNEQFF; CDR3 DNA: TGCGCCAGCAGCCAACTCGGGACTAGCGGGAGCTTCTACAATGAGCAGTTCTTC
D gene: -; V gene: TRBV7-8; clone size: once; J gene: TRBJ2-1; CDR3 protein: CASSLVRIGIEQFF; CDR3 DNA: TGTGCCAGCAGCTTAGTTCGAATCGGAATCGAGCAGTTCTTC
D gene: -; V gene: TRBV4-3; clone size: -; J gene: TRBJ2-1; CDR3 protein: CASSQDVRLDLYNEQFF; CDR3 DNA: TGCGCCAGCAGCCAAGATGTGAGACTAGATCTTTACAATGAGCAGTTCTTC